This T cell receptor beta chain is drawn from a study of cytomegalovirus exposure and HLA in healthy donors. Looking at the study overall: Across 300 to 400 genotyped donors, approximately 81% landed in the Caucasian-associated ancestry cluster. Study outcomes and limitations: An assumption of roughly uniform sequencing depth across donors underlay the presence/absence analyses. Owing to their indistinguishability, certain V segments, notably TRBV6-2 and TRBV6-3, were excluded.

With regard to this clone: Its antigen remains unidentified.

Primers included in the PCR were 60 Vbeta and 13 Jbeta primers. The assay was immunoSEQ multiplex PCR, and TCRdb's table has in-frame clones only and misses some. The sample carries approximately 100,000 clones, approximately 80% recorded once. The CDR3 spans 13 residues. Germline V gene lookup returns CDR1 SGHRS and CDR2 YFSETQ. With 1 base removed from V and 2 bases from J, the gap between germline ends came to 6 bases. The TCR originated in a woman in her late teens or twenties in good health and CMV-seronegative. Source material: PBMCs. The rearrangement joins TRBV5-1 to TRBJ2-5; D is ambiguous. The CDR3 protein is CASSLNNQETQYF. The CDR3 DNA sequence: TGCGCCAGCAGCTTGAATAATCAAGAGACCCAGTACTTC.